These T cell receptor beta chains were read from a single sample in a study of Tregs in tolerant kidney transplant recipients. Generated by immunoSEQ multiplex PCR, the TCRdb table keeps only in-frame clones and is missing some. The table shows hundreds of thousands of clones, with 80% to 85% occurring only once. Sequenced: CD4+ T cells from blood. All receptors come from a human donor in good health. Both conserved end residues are part of each CDR3. D genes are given only for firm matches. Some rows have no size entry. The others give once, few or many, or a class for an expanded clone.

CDR3nt: TGTGCCAGCAGCGCATTAGCGGGAGCTGGGGAGACCCAGTACTTC
CDR3aa: CASSALAGAGETQYF
v_gene: TRBV9
abundance: .
d_gene: TRBD2
j_gene: TRBJ2-5

CDR3nt: TGTGCCAGCAGTTACAACAGTCGCTATGGCTACACCTTC
CDR3aa: CASSYNSRYGYTF
v_gene: TRBV6-5
abundance: once
d_gene: .
j_gene: TRBJ1-2

CDR3nt: TGTGCCAGTAGTATGTCTGCTCTAGGAGGGTACGAGCAGTACTTC
CDR3aa: CASSMSALGGYEQYF
v_gene: TRBV19
abundance: .
d_gene: .
j_gene: TRBJ2-7

CDR3nt: TGTGCCAGCAGCTCCCGGACAGGGTGGGGACTCAACTATGGCTACACCTTC
CDR3aa: CASSSRTGWGLNYGYTF
v_gene: TRBV11-2
abundance: .
d_gene: TRBD1
j_gene: TRBJ1-2

CDR3nt: TGCGCCAGCAGTTTTTACCCTCGACAGGGGGCGGAAGAGACCCAGTACTTC
CDR3aa: CASSFYPRQGAEETQYF
v_gene: TRBV5-1
abundance: .
d_gene: TRBD1
j_gene: TRBJ2-5

CDR3nt: TGTGCCAGCAGCGTTAGACCCAGAGGAGATAACTATGGCTACACCTTC
CDR3aa: CASSVRPRGDNYGYTF
v_gene: TRBV9
abundance: .
d_gene: .
j_gene: TRBJ1-2

CDR3nt: TGTGCCAGCAGTTACTCGGGGCTCCTGAACACTGAAGCTTTCTTT
CDR3aa: CASSYSGLLNTEAFF
v_gene: TRBV6-5
abundance: .
d_gene: .
j_gene: TRBJ1-1

CDR3nt: TGTGCCAGCACTGGACACTCGGCCAACGTCCTGACTTTC
CDR3aa: CASTGHSANVLTF
v_gene: TRBV2
abundance: .
d_gene: .
j_gene: TRBJ2-6

CDR3nt: TGTGCCAGCATCCCCCTGGGGGGGGCCCATGGCTACACCTTC
CDR3aa: CASIPLGGAHGYTF
v_gene: TRBV2
abundance: .
d_gene: .
j_gene: TRBJ1-2

CDR3nt: TGTGCCAGCAGTGAATCTGTGGAACTGTTTTTT
CDR3aa: CASSESVELFF
v_gene: TRBV6-1
abundance: few
d_gene: .
j_gene: TRBJ1-4

CDR3nt: TGTGCCAGCAGCTTAGTTGGGGTTAGCAATCAGCCCCAGCATTTT
CDR3aa: CASSLVGVSNQPQHF
v_gene: TRBV7-2
abundance: .
d_gene: .
j_gene: TRBJ1-5

CDR3nt: TGTGCCAGCAGCCGGGTCTCTGGGGCCAACGTCCTGACTTTC
CDR3aa: CASSRVSGANVLTF
v_gene: TRBV9
abundance: .
d_gene: .
j_gene: TRBJ2-6

CDR3nt: TGTGCCAGCAGCCTACAAGAGACCCAGTACTTC
CDR3aa: CASSLQETQYF
v_gene: TRBV5-5
abundance: once
d_gene: .
j_gene: TRBJ2-5

CDR3nt: TGTGCCAGCAGTTACTCGCAGGGGTCATCCTACGAGCAGTACTTC
CDR3aa: CASSYSQGSSYEQYF
v_gene: TRBV6-6
abundance: .
d_gene: .
j_gene: TRBJ2-7

CDR3nt: TGTGCCAGCAGCTTGGGGGGGGCCTCCTACGAGCAGTACTTC
CDR3aa: CASSLGGASYEQYF
v_gene: TRBV7-9
abundance: .
d_gene: .
j_gene: TRBJ2-7

CDR3nt: TGTGCCAGCAGCTTATGGACTAGGAACTTCTACGAGCAGTACTTC
CDR3aa: CASSLWTRNFYEQYF
v_gene: TRBV7-9
abundance: .
d_gene: TRBD2
j_gene: TRBJ2-7

CDR3nt: TGTGCCAGCAGCGTAGGGACTAGCGGCCTTTTCTACAATGAGCAGTTCTTC
CDR3aa: CASSVGTSGLFYNEQFF
v_gene: TRBV9
abundance: .
d_gene: TRBD2
j_gene: TRBJ2-1

CDR3nt: TGTGCCAGCTCACCAAGGGGTCCGGCTAATGAAAAACTGTTTTTT
CDR3aa: CASSPRGPANEKLFF
v_gene: TRBV18
abundance: .
d_gene: .
j_gene: TRBJ1-4

CDR3nt: TGTGCCATCAGCTCCGGGACAGGGTTTTCGTTGTACGAGCAGTACTTC
CDR3aa: CAISSGTGFSLYEQYF
v_gene: TRBV10-3
abundance: few
d_gene: TRBD1
j_gene: TRBJ2-7

CDR3nt: TGTGCCAGCAGCTTAGGGGGGGCCGAATACAATGAGCAGTTCTTC
CDR3aa: CASSLGGAEYNEQFF
v_gene: TRBV7-3
abundance: .
d_gene: .
j_gene: TRBJ2-1

CDR3nt: TGTGCCAGCAGCGACTCGAATTCACCCCTCCACTTT
CDR3aa: CASSDSNSPLHF
v_gene: TRBV6-5
abundance: .
d_gene: .
j_gene: TRBJ1-6

CDR3nt: TGCGCCAGCAGCTCGCAGGGTTCTTATAGCAATCAGCCCCAGCATTTT
CDR3aa: CASSSQGSYSNQPQHF
v_gene: TRBV5-1
abundance: .
d_gene: .
j_gene: TRBJ1-5

CDR3nt: TGTGCCAGCAGTGTGGGAGGGTTGAAGGCTTTCTTT
CDR3aa: CASSVGGLKAFF
v_gene: TRBV2
abundance: once
d_gene: .
j_gene: TRBJ1-1

CDR3nt: TGTGCCAGCATCCCGGACAGGGCTGGGACTGAAGCTTTCTTT
CDR3aa: CASIPDRAGTEAFF
v_gene: TRBV5-4
abundance: .
d_gene: TRBD1
j_gene: TRBJ1-1

CDR3nt: TGTGCCAGCAGTTTGGACAGGGGGCGCGTATCCGGGGAGCTGTTTTTT
CDR3aa: CASSLDRGRVSGELFF
v_gene: TRBV27
abundance: .
d_gene: TRBD1
j_gene: TRBJ2-2

CDR3nt: TGTGCCAGCTCACCACCTAGCGGACAAGAGACCCAGTACTTC
CDR3aa: CASSPPSGQETQYF
v_gene: TRBV18
abundance: .
d_gene: .
j_gene: TRBJ2-5

CDR3nt: TGTGCCAGCAGTGAACGGGGGGGCTGGGGAGATACGCAGTATTTT
CDR3aa: CASSERGGWGDTQYF
v_gene: TRBV6-1
abundance: .
d_gene: TRBD2
j_gene: TRBJ2-3

CDR3nt: TGTGCTAGTGCCTTGGAGGGCAGGGGGGGATACGAGCAGTACTTC
CDR3aa: CASALEGRGGYEQYF
v_gene: TRBV12-5
abundance: .
d_gene: .
j_gene: TRBJ2-7

CDR3nt: TGTGCCAGTAGCGGAGCTCCTAAGAGGCTATCCTACGAGCAGTACTTC
CDR3aa: CASSGAPKRLSYEQYF
v_gene: TRBV19
abundance: .
d_gene: .
j_gene: TRBJ2-7

CDR3nt: TGTGCCAGCAGACGGGAGTACAATCAGCCCCAGCATTTT
CDR3aa: CASRREYNQPQHF
v_gene: TRBV6-6
abundance: .
d_gene: .
j_gene: TRBJ1-5

CDR3nt: TGTGCCAGCTCACCACCGGGACAGGGATCCTACGAGCAGTACTTC
CDR3aa: CASSPPGQGSYEQYF
v_gene: TRBV18
abundance: .
d_gene: TRBD1
j_gene: TRBJ2-7

CDR3nt: TGTGCCAGCAGCACTCTCCGGGAAGGAGGTGTAGCGACCCAGTACTTC
CDR3aa: CASSTLREGGVATQYF
v_gene: TRBV11-2
abundance: .
d_gene: .
j_gene: TRBJ2-5

CDR3nt: TGTGCCAGCAGCTTAGGGCAGGGACCTTCCTACGAGCAGTACTTC
CDR3aa: CASSLGQGPSYEQYF
v_gene: TRBV7-2
abundance: few
d_gene: .
j_gene: TRBJ2-7

CDR3nt: TGCGCCAGCAGACCTTCCAGCCAAGAGACCCAGTACTTC
CDR3aa: CASRPSSQETQYF
v_gene: TRBV5-1
abundance: .
d_gene: .
j_gene: TRBJ2-5

CDR3nt: TGTCTTTGTGGGACAGGGTTTTACTACAATGAGCAGTTCTTC
CDR3aa: CLCGTGFYYNEQFF
v_gene: TRBV6-1
abundance: once
d_gene: TRBD1
j_gene: TRBJ2-1

CDR3nt: TGCAGCGTTGAACGACAGGGAAAGGAGACCCAGTACTTC
CDR3aa: CSVERQGKETQYF
v_gene: TRBV29-1
abundance: .
d_gene: TRBD1
j_gene: TRBJ2-5

CDR3nt: TGTGCCAGTGGACTAGCGGGAGTGGATACGCAGTATTTT
CDR3aa: CASGLAGVDTQYF
v_gene: TRBV2
abundance: .
d_gene: TRBD2
j_gene: TRBJ2-3

CDR3nt: TGTGCCACCAGCAGAGATGGGACAGGGTATGAAAAACTGTTTTTT
CDR3aa: CATSRDGTGYEKLFF
v_gene: TRBV15
abundance: .
d_gene: TRBD1
j_gene: TRBJ1-4

CDR3nt: TGTGCCACCCGGCGGGAAGGCTATGGCTACACCTTC
CDR3aa: CATRREGYGYTF
v_gene: TRBV15
abundance: .
d_gene: .
j_gene: TRBJ1-2

CDR3nt: TGCGCCAGCAGCCAAGCCGAGAGTTCACCCCTCCACTTT
CDR3aa: CASSQAESSPLHF
v_gene: TRBV4-3
abundance: .
d_gene: .
j_gene: TRBJ1-6

CDR3nt: TGTGCCAGCAGGGACGAGACCCAGTACTTC
CDR3aa: CASRDETQYF
v_gene: TRBV2
abundance: .
d_gene: .
j_gene: TRBJ2-5

CDR3nt: TGCGCCAGCAGCTTCCTCCTGGGGGGCACGAACACTGAAGCTTTCTTT
CDR3aa: CASSFLLGGTNTEAFF
v_gene: TRBV5-1
abundance: .
d_gene: .
j_gene: TRBJ1-1

CDR3nt: TGTGCCAGCAGCTTAGGTGTCGGCCGGGGTGGCTACACCTTC
CDR3aa: CASSLGVGRGGYTF
v_gene: TRBV7-2
abundance: .
d_gene: .
j_gene: TRBJ1-2

CDR3nt: TGTGCCAGCAGCTTGGGGACAGATCCAAATGAGCAGTTCTTC
CDR3aa: CASSLGTDPNEQFF
v_gene: TRBV7-8
abundance: .
d_gene: TRBD1
j_gene: TRBJ2-1

CDR3nt: TGTGCCAGCAGCAAGGGACTGAACACTGAAGCTTTCTTT
CDR3aa: CASSKGLNTEAFF
v_gene: TRBV7-2
abundance: .
d_gene: .
j_gene: TRBJ1-1

CDR3nt: TGTGCCAGCAGCTCCAGAGACAGGGATGAAAAACTGTTTTTT
CDR3aa: CASSSRDRDEKLFF
v_gene: TRBV5-8
abundance: .
d_gene: TRBD1
j_gene: TRBJ1-4

CDR3nt: TGCGCCAGCAGCTCGCTACCTTCTGATACGCAGTATTTT
CDR3aa: CASSSLPSDTQYF
v_gene: TRBV5-1
abundance: .
d_gene: .
j_gene: TRBJ2-3

CDR3nt: TGTGCCAGCAGAATACGGGCCGGGGAGCTGTTTTTT
CDR3aa: CASRIRAGELFF
v_gene: TRBV6-6
abundance: .
d_gene: .
j_gene: TRBJ2-2

CDR3nt: TGTGCCAGCAGCAAACCCCCGGGTGAAAAACTGTTTTTT
CDR3aa: CASSKPPGEKLFF
v_gene: TRBV6-5
abundance: .
d_gene: .
j_gene: TRBJ1-4

CDR3nt: TGTGCCTGGAGTGTACGCGGCGGTTACAATGAGCAGTTCTTC
CDR3aa: CAWSVRGGYNEQFF
v_gene: TRBV30
abundance: .
d_gene: .
j_gene: TRBJ2-1

CDR3nt: TGCGCCAGCAGCCAAGATCATCCGCGCACCGGGGAGCTGTTTTTT
CDR3aa: CASSQDHPRTGELFF
v_gene: TRBV4-1
abundance: once
d_gene: .
j_gene: TRBJ2-2

CDR3nt: TGTGCCAGTTCCGGGAGCTCTACTAACGAGCAGTACTTC
CDR3aa: CASSGSSTNEQYF
v_gene: TRBV7-9
abundance: .
d_gene: .
j_gene: TRBJ2-7

CDR3nt: TGCGCCAGCAGCGCCGACTTCTCCTCTGGAAACACCATATATTTT
CDR3aa: CASSADFSSGNTIYF
v_gene: TRBV5-1
abundance: .
d_gene: .
j_gene: TRBJ1-3